Here is one TCR beta chain with its context. Its target is not known. This record comes from a study of blood T cells in healthy people across ages. The CDR3 is made up of 14 amino acids. V trimming: 5 bases; J trimming: 6 bases; junction bases outside the gene matches: 4. Germline V gene data show CDR1 as MNHEY and CDR2 as SMNVEV (reference sequence). General study results and limits: Naive CD4+ cells and diversity were both higher in long-lived donors than in aged donors.

With a J-beta primer mix and a sample-barcoded 5' primer, a second PCR ran about 6 to 11 cycles. TCRdb used MiXCR to reprocess the 5' RACE reads, holding one entry per CDR3 protein. The profile shows roughly 720,000 distinct CDR3 sequences, 53% of them singletons. The TCR sequence derives from an older man in good health. The V and J genes are TRBV27 and TRBJ2-1, with 10 bases that match TRBD2. The sample consisted of blood. For the CDR3, the DNA is TGTGCCAGCAGTATCCTAGCGGGAGTCAATGAGCAGTTCTTC. Its protein product is CASSILAGVNEQFF.